This TCR beta chain was obtained from a study of identical twins. Study observations and caveats: Cord blood beta clonotypes present at high abundance carried fewer insertions; no such pattern appeared in memory repertoires. Those out-of-frame alpha sequences shared by twins showed an excess of low generation probability.

V shed 7 bases, J shed 4 bases, and the junction held 5 bases outside the gene matches. This CDR3 comprises 14 residues. Each donor (without exception) was a healthy Caucasian. A template switching step contributed a universal primer site, while unique molecular identifiers were present in the cDNA. TCRdb redid the calling of the 5' RACE reads with MiXCR, one entry per CDR3 protein. Altogether roughly 1,500,000 distinct CDR3 sequences are present, more than 30% being singletons, with the ten largest covering about 0.25%. A word on this clonotype: The antigen remains undetermined.

The chain joins TRBV12-3 or TRBV12-4 to TRBJ1-5; 9 nucleotides agree with TRBD1. This TCR derives from a newborn girl in good health. The sequenced sample was cord blood. CDR3 in amino acids: CASKQGARNQPQHF. The CDR3 nucleotides read TGTGCCAGCAAACAGGGGGCGCGGAATCAGCCCCAGCATTTT.